The 2 T cell receptor beta chains in this list originate from one sample, sequenced in a study of post-analysis software for immune sequencing data. Study-wide results and limits: Five TRBV segments, including TRBV5-6, TRBV5-1 and TRBV20-1, were more frequent in patients than controls.

Unique-molecular-identifier-tagged TCR beta cDNA libraries were used. Via MiXCR, TCRdb re-called the PCR reads, giving one row per CDR3 protein. The sample holds fewer than 850,000 distinct CDR3 sequences, roughly 30% seen once. Antigens for these TCRs are unknown. Material: blood. The origin of the receptors is a girl aged 10 to 17 with multiple sclerosis.

The rearrangement joins TRBV20-1 to TRBJ2-1; possible D gene TRBD2, 6 bases. Trimming shortened V by 6 bases and J by 5 bases, and 11 bases separated the two germline ends. This CDR3 is 12 amino acids long. CDR1 and CDR2 from the germline V gene are DFQATT and SNEGSKA (reference sequence). The CDR3 DNA reads TGCAGTGCAGCGTTAGCGGACAATGAGCAGTTCTTC. Its protein is CSAALADNEQFF.

This clonotype was observed a few times. The chain combines TRBV20-1 with TRBJ2-5; 7 bases agree with TRBD1. CDR3 length equals 14 residues. Germline-derived CDR1 and CDR2 are DFQATT and SNEGSKA (reference sequence). With 1 base clipped from V and 2 bases from J, the junction kept 4 bases outside the gene matches. The CDR3 is CSARVWDRQETQYF. In DNA form, the CDR3 reads TGCAGTGCTAGAGTGTGGGACAGACAAGAGACCCAGTACTTC.